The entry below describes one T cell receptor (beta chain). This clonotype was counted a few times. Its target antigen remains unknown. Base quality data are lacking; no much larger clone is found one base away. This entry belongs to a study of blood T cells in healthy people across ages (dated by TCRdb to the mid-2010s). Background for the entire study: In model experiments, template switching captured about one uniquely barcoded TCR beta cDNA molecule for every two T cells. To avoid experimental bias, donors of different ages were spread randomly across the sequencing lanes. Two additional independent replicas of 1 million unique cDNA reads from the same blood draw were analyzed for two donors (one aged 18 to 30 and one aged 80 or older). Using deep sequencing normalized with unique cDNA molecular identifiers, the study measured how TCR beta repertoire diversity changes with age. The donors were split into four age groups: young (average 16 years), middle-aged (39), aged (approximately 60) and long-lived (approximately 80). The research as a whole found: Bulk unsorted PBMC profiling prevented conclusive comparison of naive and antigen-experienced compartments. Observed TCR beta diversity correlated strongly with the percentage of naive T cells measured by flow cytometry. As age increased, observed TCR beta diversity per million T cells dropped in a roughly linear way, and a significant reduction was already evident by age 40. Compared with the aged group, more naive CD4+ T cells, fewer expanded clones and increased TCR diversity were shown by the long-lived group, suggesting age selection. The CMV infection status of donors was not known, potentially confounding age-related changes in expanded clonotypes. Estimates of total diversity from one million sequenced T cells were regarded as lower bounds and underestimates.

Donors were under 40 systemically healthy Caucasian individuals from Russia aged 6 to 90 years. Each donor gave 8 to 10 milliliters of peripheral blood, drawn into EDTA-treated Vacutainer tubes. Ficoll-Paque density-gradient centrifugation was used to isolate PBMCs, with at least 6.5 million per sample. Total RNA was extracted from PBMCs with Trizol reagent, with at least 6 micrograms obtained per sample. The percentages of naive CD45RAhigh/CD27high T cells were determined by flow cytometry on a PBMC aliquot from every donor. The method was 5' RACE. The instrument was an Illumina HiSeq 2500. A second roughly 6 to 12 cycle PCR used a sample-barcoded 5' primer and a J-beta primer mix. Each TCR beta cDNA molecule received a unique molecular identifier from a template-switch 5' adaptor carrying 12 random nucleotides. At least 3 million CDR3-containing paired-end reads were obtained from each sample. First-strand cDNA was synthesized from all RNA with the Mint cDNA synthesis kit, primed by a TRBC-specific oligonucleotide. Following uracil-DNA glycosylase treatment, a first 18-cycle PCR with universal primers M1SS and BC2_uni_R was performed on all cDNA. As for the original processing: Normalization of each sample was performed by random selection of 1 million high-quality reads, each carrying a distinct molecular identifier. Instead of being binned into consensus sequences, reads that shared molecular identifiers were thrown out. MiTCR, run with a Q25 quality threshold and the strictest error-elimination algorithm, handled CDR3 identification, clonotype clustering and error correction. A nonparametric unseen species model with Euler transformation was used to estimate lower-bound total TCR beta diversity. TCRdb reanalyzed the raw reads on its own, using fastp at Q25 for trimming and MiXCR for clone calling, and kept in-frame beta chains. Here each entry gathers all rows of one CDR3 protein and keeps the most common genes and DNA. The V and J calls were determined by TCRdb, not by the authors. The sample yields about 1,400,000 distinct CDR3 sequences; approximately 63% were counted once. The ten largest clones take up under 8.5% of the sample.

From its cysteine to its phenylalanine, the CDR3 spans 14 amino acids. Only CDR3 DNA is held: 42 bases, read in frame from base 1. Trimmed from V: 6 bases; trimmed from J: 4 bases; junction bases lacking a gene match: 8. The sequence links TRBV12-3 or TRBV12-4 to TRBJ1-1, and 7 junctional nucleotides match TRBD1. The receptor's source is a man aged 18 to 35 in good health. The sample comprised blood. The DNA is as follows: TGTGCCAGCAGCCCCACAGGGGCCCCCACTGAAGCTTTCTTT. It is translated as CASSPTGAPTEAFF.